Listed below are T cell receptor beta chains from one sample, sequenced in a study of shared T cell receptors in the human thymus. Data came from immunoSEQ multiplex PCR; TCRdb stores just in-frame clones and leaves some out. The table has more than 550,000 clones, approximately 83% seen once. This same sample was also part of a study on human thymus T cells.

Material: thymocytes. These receptor sequences come from a girl less than two years old with a congenital heart defect. CDR3s include the opening cysteine and the closing phenylalanine or tryptophan. Fields, in order: D gene, V gene, J gene, clone size, CDR3 protein, CDR3 DNA. The D gene is left open where the match is weak. Rows may omit the clone size; those that give it use once, few, many or a size class.

TRBD1	TRBV27	TRBJ1-3	NA	CASSLVEGQGNTIYF	TGTGCCAGCAGTTTAGTGGAGGGACAGGGAAACACCATATATTTT
NA	TRBV2	TRBJ2-1	NA	CASADPGHHRDEQFF	TGTGCCAGCGCGGATCCGGGACACCATAGGGATGAGCAGTTCTTC
TRBD1	TRBV7-9	TRBJ1-2	NA	CASTPGQSRANYGYTF	TGTGCCAGCACCCCGGGACAGTCCAGAGCTAACTATGGCTACACCTTC
TRBD2	TRBV29-1	TRBJ2-7	NA	CSAGTSGVEQYF	TGCAGCGCCGGGACTAGCGGGGTTGAGCAGTACTTC
NA	TRBV4-2	TRBJ2-5	NA	CASSQDLRRGPFQETQYF	TGTGCCAGCAGCCAAGATTTGCGGCGGGGACCTTTCCAAGAGACCCAGTACTTC
TRBD2	TRBV7-6	TRBJ2-5	NA	CASSFKRGGGEEETQYF	TGTGCCAGCAGTTTTAAGCGGGGGGGCGGGGAGGAGGAGACCCAGTACTTC
NA	TRBV15	TRBJ2-7	NA	CATSRRIKSYEQYF	TGTGCCACCAGCAGGCGGATTAAATCCTACGAGCAGTACTTC
NA	TRBV19	TRBJ1-5	NA	CASSIRSDNNQPQHF	TGTGCCAGTAGTATACGGTCGGACAACAATCAGCCCCAGCATTTT
NA	TRBV2	TRBJ2-1	NA	CASSEALCGFRSDEQFF	TGTGCCAGCAGTGAAGCGCTTTGCGGTTTTCGGTCGGATGAGCAGTTCTTC
NA	TRBV5-6	TRBJ2-7	NA	CASSLAIRGPANYEQYF	TGTGCCAGCAGCTTGGCCATCAGGGGCCCCGCTAACTACGAGCAGTACTTC
NA	TRBV6-5	TRBJ2-5	NA	CASSPDDLRVETQYF	TGTGCCAGCAGCCCGGACGATTTGAGGGTAGAGACCCAGTACTTC
TRBD1	TRBV7-2	TRBJ2-3	NA	CASSLKYAFRDRSTDTQYF	TGTGCCAGCAGCTTAAAATATGCATTCCGGGACAGGAGCACAGATACGCAGTATTTT
NA	TRBV7-2	TRBJ1-6	few	CASSSSPDGGNSPLHF	TGTGCCAGCAGCTCCTCTCCAGACGGGGGAAATTCACCCCTCCACTTT
NA	TRBV7-2	TRBJ2-3	once	CASSLGRFTDTQYF	TGTGCCAGCAGCTTGGGGCGGTTCACAGATACGCAGTATTTT
NA	TRBV19	TRBJ2-2	NA	CASSRSDTGELFF	TGTGCCAGTAGTCGGTCCGACACCGGGGAGCTGTTTTTT
NA	TRBV11-2	TRBJ2-3	NA	CASTAGRGTDTQYF	TGTGCCAGCACCGCAGGAAGGGGGACAGATACGCAGTATTTT
NA	TRBV4-1	TRBJ1-2	NA	CASSQYPPRLYGYTF	TGCGCCAGCAGCCAATATCCCCCGCGATTGTATGGCTACACCTTC
TRBD1	TRBV25-1	TRBJ1-4	NA	CASSEWTGAANEKLFF	TGTGCCAGCAGTGAATGGACAGGGGCGGCTAATGAAAAACTGTTTTTT
NA	TRBV6-1	TRBJ1-6	NA	CASSEETEAGVGSENSPLHF	TGTGCCAGCAGTGAAGAGACTGAGGCAGGGGTTGGTTCAGAGAATTCACCCCTCCACTTT
NA	TRBV19	TRBJ1-2	NA	CASRVLRWKANGYTF	TGTGCCAGTCGCGTCTTAAGATGGAAAGCGAATGGCTACACCTTC
TRBD1	TRBV5-1	TRBJ1-2	NA	CASSPRTGEGYTF	TGCGCCAGCAGCCCCCGGACAGGGGAAGGCTACACCTTC
TRBD1	TRBV7-3	TRBJ2-7	NA	CASSCDRAEVYEQYF	TGTGCCAGCAGCTGCGACAGGGCGGAAGTCTACGAGCAGTACTTC
NA	TRBV5-4	TRBJ1-4	once	CASSTGSSTNEKLFF	TGTGCCAGCAGCACGGGGAGTTCAACTAATGAAAAACTGTTTTTT
NA	TRBV4-1	TRBJ1-1	NA	CASSHPGWASTEAFF	TGCGCCAGCAGCCACCCCGGCTGGGCCAGCACTGAAGCTTTCTTT
NA	TRBV7-2	TRBJ1-6	NA	CASSFDREYSPLHF	TGTGCCAGCAGCTTTGACAGAGAGTATTCACCCCTCCACTTT
TRBD1	TRBV19	TRBJ2-7	NA	CASSPNRTGGFYEQYF	TGTGCCAGTAGTCCGAACCGGACAGGGGGCTTCTACGAGCAGTACTTC
NA	TRBV5-1	TRBJ1-1	NA	CASSLVSSNTEAFF	TGCGCCAGCAGCTTGGTGAGCTCGAACACTGAAGCTTTCTTT
TRBD1	TRBV2	TRBJ1-2	NA	CASSPGGSGYTF	TGTGCCAGCAGCCCAGGGGGTAGCGGCTACACCTTC
TRBD2	TRBV5-1	TRBJ2-3	NA	CASSLGLAGSTDTQYF	TGCGCCAGCAGCTTGGGGCTAGCGGGGAGCACAGATACGCAGTATTTT
TRBD2	TRBV4-3	TRBJ2-1	NA	CASSQDPGTSGGAHNEQFF	TGCGCCAGCAGCCAAGATCCCGGGACTAGCGGGGGGGCTCATAATGAGCAGTTCTTC
NA	TRBV10-3	TRBJ1-4	once	CATGGKDLEKLFF	TGTGCCACCGGGGGGAAGGATCTTGAAAAACTGTTTTTT
NA	TRBV7-6	TRBJ2-3	NA	CASSFSPRGITDTQYF	TGTGCCAGCAGCTTTAGCCCCAGGGGTATCACAGATACGCAGTATTTT
NA	TRBV5-1	TRBJ1-2	few	CASSLAGGWLYGYTF	TGCGCCAGCAGCTTGGCGGGGGGCTGGCTCTATGGCTACACCTTC
NA	TRBV12-5	TRBJ2-3	NA	CASGPTPSSTDTQYF	TGTGCTAGTGGCCCAACACCATCGAGCACAGATACGCAGTATTTT
NA	TRBV27	TRBJ1-1	NA	CATIWRRGTEAFF	TGTGCCACCATATGGAGACGAGGGACTGAAGCTTTCTTT